Included here is one TCR beta chain sequence, with context. Its antigen is still unknown. This entry belongs to a study of CXCR3-negative and CXCR3-positive naive CD8 T cells. The CDR3 totals 15 residues. The method, 5' RACE with UMI labels, was used to prepare the TRB cDNA libraries. TCRdb reprocessed the 5' RACE reads and stores each CDR3 protein as one record, lacking DNA. Its table lists about 40,000 distinct CDR3 sequences. General study results and limits: Most assays were run on fresh PBMCs (CXCR3 expression partially decreased after cryopreservation). Across naive subsets, surface CD5 expression was comparable, and TCR strength was inferred from properties of the TRB CDR3.

Each CD8+ T cell subset was sorted in triplicate, around 300,000 cells each. The sample consisted of memory CD8+ T cells from blood. The TCR comes from a human donor in good health. Some clones in this sample may be carry-over from other donors' samples. The chain is built from TRBV12-3 or TRBV12-4 and TRBJ2-2. The CDR3 sequence: CASSLLGRNTGELFF.